This TCR beta chain was identified in a study of neurological immune-mediated disorders. This clonotype was detected many times. Antigen specificity is unknown. Time point described: technical triplicate 2. Study-level results: CDR3 amino acid sequences found in expanded clones were never shared across subjects, suggesting private repertoires in all groups. HTLV-1-associated myelopathy ranked highest for TCR clonal expansion and multiple sclerosis lowest, beneath healthy controls.

Synthesis of cDNA was carried out by template-switch 5'RACE. The reaction used 10-nucleotide random UMIs. TCRdb recomputed calls from the 5' RACE reads with MiXCR, one row per CDR3 protein. The table lists about 31,000 distinct CDR3 sequences, more than 10% of them singletons. The V end lost 4 bases, the J end lost 6 bases, and 20 bases lay between the germline ends. This CDR3 spans 15 amino acids. The germline V gene has CDR1 SGHDT and CDR2 YYEEEE. Sequenced input: CD4+ T cells from blood. The genes are TRBV5-6 and TRBJ2-7; tentatively, D is TRBD1 (5 bases). This TCR was recovered from a female donor with HTLV-1-associated myelopathy (HAM/TSP). CDR3 in amino acids: CASSRMTLGHGEQYF. The CDR3 DNA reads TGTGCCAGCAGCCGAATGACGTTGGGGCACGGCGAGCAGTACTTC.